The next 15 T cell receptor beta chains were all read from a single sample in a study of blood T cell repertoires in COVID-19. Libraries were prepared by immunoSEQ multiplex PCR; TCRdb keeps only in-frame clonotypes and omits some of them. Of 410,000 or so clones listed, roughly 90% are singletons. The sample taken for sequencing was peripheral blood. All receptors derive from a woman aged 30 to 39 with active or convalescent COVID-19.

This clone was counted between two and nine times. The chain is built from TRBV7-8 and TRBJ2-7; possible D gene TRBD2, 5 bases. This CDR3 has 12 residues. Germline V CDR1 and CDR2: SGHVS, FQNEAQ. The V gene lost 4 bases and the J gene lost 7 bases, with 11 bases spanning the gap. The CDR3, as DNA: TGTGCCAGCAGCTCCGGACCGGGGGAGCAGTACTTC. Amino acid sequence: CASSSGPGEQYF.

V and J are TRBV4-1 and TRBJ1-5; 7 positions match TRBD1. Unmatched junction bases numbered 9, after V lost 3 bases and J lost 7 bases. CDR1 MGHRA and CDR2 YSYEKL come from the germline V gene. The CDR3 totals 15 residues. Here the CDR3 DNA reads TGCGCCAGCAGCCACAGGAGACAGGGAGGACAGCCCCAGCATTTT. Protein sequence: CASSHRRQGGQPQHF.

This clone has ten or more counts. V is TRBV18 and J is TRBJ1-1, with TRBD1 identical over 8 bases. Germline CDR1 and CDR2: KGHSH and LQKENI. This CDR3 region has 15 residues. V lost 1 base and J lost 6; bases outside the gene matches: 7. CDR3 nucleotides: TGTGCCAGCTCACCACTGCCAGGGGGCTGGTCTGAAGCTTTCTTT. Encoded protein: CASSPLPGGWSEAFF.

This clone was counted once. The V gene is TRBV6-1, the J gene TRBJ2-2, with no clear D. Per germline, CDR1 MNHNS and CDR2 SASEGT. The V end was cut by 2 bases, the J end by 7 bases, with 8 bases between. The CDR3 loop spans 13 amino acids. DNA of the CDR3: TGTGCCAGCAGTGAAACCGGTGGCGGGGAGCTGTTTTTT. This translates into CASSETGGGELFF.

The chain carries TRBV27 and TRBJ1-4; TRBD1 matches 7 bases. The CDR3 consists of 18 residues. With V trimmed by 5 bases and J by 0 bases, 12 bases remained unmatched. Germline CDR1 is MNHEY and CDR2 is SMNVEV (reference sequence). CDR3 residues: CASSPIDRVTPTNEKLFF. The CDR3 nucleotides read TGTGCCAGCAGTCCCATCGACAGGGTAACCCCAACTAATGAAAAACTGTTTTTT.

The rearrangement uses TRBV27 and TRBJ2-1, with TRBD2 matching over 10 bases. The CDR3 runs to 19 residues. CDR1 is MNHEY and CDR2 is SMNVEV in the germline V gene (reference sequence). Trimming cost V 5 bases and J 2 bases; bases outside gene matches: 15. CDR3 sequence: CASSPMEASGGYPYNEQFF. DNA of the CDR3: TGTGCCAGCAGTCCGATGGAGGCTAGCGGGGGATACCCCTACAATGAGCAGTTCTTC.

This chain joins TRBV6-5 and TRBJ2-7; TRBD1 matches at 7 bases. Germline V gene sequence: CDR1 MNHEY, CDR2 SVGAGI. V was pared by 0 bases and J by 4 bases, with 3 bases of the junction left unmatched. The CDR3 runs 14 residues. CDR3 nucleotides: TGTGCCAGCAGTTACTCCAGGGGGTTTTACGAGCAGTACTTC. This sequence encodes CASSYSRGFYEQYF.

The J gene is TRBJ1-5, the V gene TRBV12-3 or TRBV12-4, with D tentatively TRBD1 (5 bases). The CDR3 contains 13 residues. Trimming took 6 bases from V and 6 from J, leaving 12 bases between them. CDR3 loop: CASSQRDVQPQHF. In DNA, the CDR3 is TGTGCCAGCAGCCAGCGGGACGTTCAGCCCCAGCATTTT.

The chain carries TRBV2 and TRBJ2-1, with TRBD2 matching 8 bases. Germline lookup yields CDR1 SNHLY and CDR2 FYNNEI. With V trimmed by 8 bases and J by 7 bases, 16 bases remained unmatched. The CDR3 has 16 residues. CDR3 region: CASPGLAHTFGNEQFF. The DNA of the CDR3 is TGTGCCAGCCCTGGACTAGCCCATACATTCGGTAATGAGCAGTTCTTC.

The genes are TRBV7-2 and TRBJ1-6, with no clear D. The CDR3 loop spans 16 amino acids. Germline V gene lookup returns CDR1 SGHTA and CDR2 FQGNSA. Trimming left V 5 bases short and J 2 bases short, with 13 bases between. This chain's CDR3 is CASSPAGTTYNSPLHF. The CDR3 bases are TGTGCCAGCAGCCCGGCAGGTACCACCTATAATTCACCCCTCCACTTT.

The count of this clone is one. The chain employs TRBV4-2 and TRBJ1-2; D remains ambiguous. Germline V CDR1 and CDR2: LGHNA, YNFKEQ. The CDR3 extends over 16 amino acids. V lost 4 bases to trimming and J lost 1 base, with 16 bases between them. The CDR3 nucleotides are TGTGCCAGCAGCCGCCCGGCCGGAGAAGGTAACTATGGCTACACCTTC. This gives the protein CASSRPAGEGNYGYTF.

J is TRBJ2-5 and V is TRBV9; 7 bases agree with TRBD2. The CDR3 spans 17 residues. CDR1 and CDR2 from the germline V gene are SGDLS and YYNGEE. V gave up 0 bases and J gave up 1 base; unmatched junction bases: 9. CDR3: CASSVATGAGAQETQYF. The CDR3 DNA sequence: TGTGCCAGCAGCGTAGCTACCGGGGCGGGAGCCCAAGAGACCCAGTACTTC.

The V gene is TRBV30, the J gene TRBJ2-7, with D perhaps TRBD2 (5 bases). Germline V CDR1 and CDR2: GTSNPN, SVGIG (reference sequence). This CDR3 region has 15 residues. Trimming removed 2 bases at V and 6 bases at J, with 20 bases between. This CDR3 is CAWSSGLADKGEQYF. DNA for the CDR3: TGTGCCTGGAGTTCGGGCCTAGCCGATAAGGGCGAGCAGTACTTC.

The chain employs TRBV5-4 and TRBJ2-1, with TRBD2 as a possible D gene (5 bases). This CDR3 comprises 18 residues. Trimming took off 1 base at V and 0 bases at J, with 17 bases between the two ends. The germline V gene encodes CDR1 SGHNT and CDR2 YYREEE (reference sequence). CDR3 DNA sequence: TGTGCCAGCAGCTTGTATTCCCTGGGAGTGCACTCCTACAATGAGCAGTTCTTC. It codes for CASSLYSLGVHSYNEQFF.

V gene TRBV2 combines with J gene TRBJ1-6; TRBD1 might be the D (5 bases). V lost 7 bases to trimming and J lost 7 bases, with 17 bases between them. The germline gives CDR1 SNHLY, CDR2 FYNNEI. This CDR3 has 15 residues. CDR3 protein: CASTDSFKGNSPLHF. Here the CDR3 DNA reads TGTGCCAGCACAGACAGCTTTAAGGGGAATTCACCCCTCCACTTT.